This T cell receptor (beta chain) was profiled in a study of blood T cell repertoires in COVID-19 (dated by TCRdb to 2020 to 2021). About the investigation overall: The collaborator samples originated in the United States, Italy and Spain and spanned the acute and convalescent phases of COVID-19. The samples were drawn from two sources: the first 160 participants of the ongoing ImmuneRACE study, and over 1,000 subjects contributed by 6 global collaborators. Sample metadata almost always included a de-identified subject ID, COVID-19 status, age in years and sex. Where available, HLA class I and class II types were taken from metadata supplied by the sample provider and were not determined by assay-based typing. The material from the prospective study consisted of cDNA or gDNA derived from T cells, B-cell-depleted T cells, or PBMCs. Deeply sampled blood TCRbeta repertoires from subjects exposed to, actively infected with, or recovered from COVID-19 were included in the dataset. The repertoires were released in a freely available public database intended as a resource for research on the immune response to SARS-CoV-2.

Turning to this clone: Its target antigen remains unknown. One base away there is no much larger clone; base qualities are not given.

Collaborating institutions collected whole blood in K2EDTA tubes following their own protocols. For TCRbeta analysis, collaborators shipped samples as frozen whole blood, isolated PBMCs, or DNA extracted from either of those sample types. From the cysteine up to the phenylalanine, the CDR3 has a length of 18 residues. Of the read, only the CDR3 DNA is kept; its 54 bases are in frame from base 1. Germline trimming amounts to 3 bases on V and 0 bases on J, with 12 as the count of junction bases outside the gene matches. The germline V gene (reference sequence) gives CDR1 as MNHEY and CDR2 as SMNVEV. TCRbeta CDR3 regions were amplified from genomic DNA using the immunoSEQ Assay, a bias-controlled multiplex PCR. For the original study's pipeline: Within the assay, amplification of reference gene primers was used to estimate how many nucleated cells each sample contained. To quantify the absolute abundance of each unique TCRbeta CDR3 rearrangement, sequence reads were collapsed and filtered. For each sample, productive Simpson clonality was calculated by taking the square root of Simpson's diversity index across productive rearrangements. The immuneACCESS repertoire file appears here via TCRdb, limited to in-frame rearrangements. These files lack a portion of the clones; in checked studies, under half of the deficit traces to unresolved V genes, and the cause of the others is not known. The V and J calls and clone size come from that table; D and trimming were worked out from the DNA. A total of more than 100,000 clones appear in this sample, around 80% of them only once. In total, the top ten clones hold 16% of the sample.

The research as a whole found: Clinical and demographic metadata were provided uncurated, with the amount varying by source and participant.

The TCR sequence derives from a man aged 55 to 69 with active or convalescent COVID-19. This receptor chain uses TRBV27 and TRBJ2-3, with TRBD2 identical over 7 junction bases. What was sequenced was peripheral blood. The DNA sequence is TGTGCCAGCAGTTTTCTAGCGGCGACTGGTCTTAGCACAGATACGCAGTATTTT. Translated, it reads CASSFLAATGLSTDTQYF.